What follows describes a single T cell receptor beta chain. Its antigen is unidentified. The sample belongs to a study of CD8 T cells in ankylosing spondylitis. This CDR3 region has 15 residues. CDR1 is LNHNV, CDR2 YYDKDF, per germline (reference sequence). J gave up 0 bases and V 5 bases, and 5 bases lay outside the gene matches. Broader study findings: Earlier work had already found some motif variants in reactive arthritis synovial fluid and blood. Clones linked to the disease showed a CD8+ phenotype. They occurred at relatively low frequencies in peripheral blood.

One entry per CDR3 protein results from TCRdb running MiXCR on the 5' RACE reads. The data hold under 250,000 distinct CDR3 sequences, with under 30% observed a single time. This sequence joins TRBV15 and TRBJ2-3; 7 bases fit TRBD2. Sequenced: blood, either unsorted or a sorted T cell fraction (not recorded which). This clonotype was obtained from a male donor with ankylosing spondylitis or in good health (not recorded which). The CDR3 loop reads CATSPRLASTDTQYF. The CDR3 nucleotides are TGTGCCACCAGCCCCCGACTAGCTAGCACAGATACGCAGTATTTT.